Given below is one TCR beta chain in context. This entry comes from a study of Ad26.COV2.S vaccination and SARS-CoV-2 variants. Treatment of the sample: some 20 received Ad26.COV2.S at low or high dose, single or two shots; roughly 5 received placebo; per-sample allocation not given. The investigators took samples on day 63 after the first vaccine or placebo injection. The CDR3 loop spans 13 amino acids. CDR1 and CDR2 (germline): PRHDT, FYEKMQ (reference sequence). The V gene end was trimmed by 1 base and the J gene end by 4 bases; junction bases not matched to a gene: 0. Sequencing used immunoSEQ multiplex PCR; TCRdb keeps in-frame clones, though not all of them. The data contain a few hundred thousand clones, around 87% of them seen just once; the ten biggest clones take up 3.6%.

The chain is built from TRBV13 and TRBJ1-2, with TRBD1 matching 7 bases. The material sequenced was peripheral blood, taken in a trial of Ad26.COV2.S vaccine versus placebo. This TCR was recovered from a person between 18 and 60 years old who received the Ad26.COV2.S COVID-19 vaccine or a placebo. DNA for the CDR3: TGTGCCAGCAGCTTAGACAGGGGCTATGGCTACACCTTC. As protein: CASSLDRGYGYTF.